This T cell receptor (beta chain) was identified during a study of glioma-infiltrating T cells. Study results and limitations: Very few CDR3 sequences were shared between tissue and blood. Gliomas, especially low-grade, showed above-expected tissue-blood divergence; non-neoplastic patients showed below.

Comment on this clonotype: Its antigen remains unknown.

The iRepertoire nested amplicon-rescue multiplex PCR amplified TCR alpha and beta CDR3s from RNA. In TCRdb, the multiplex PCR reads were re-called with MiXCR into one record per CDR3 protein. In the table there are under 150,000 distinct CDR3 sequences, approximately 40% of which are singletons. Trimming cost V 8 bases and J 6 bases, with 19 bases left between them. The CDR3 has 14 residues. Material for sequencing was glioma tissue, nonneoplastic brain tissue, or PBMCs (not recorded which). The TCR was taken from a human donor with low-grade glioma or glioblastoma, undergoing nonglioma brain surgery, or in good health (not recorded which). This chain links TRBV12-3 or TRBV12-4 with TRBJ1-1, with D tentatively TRBD1 (6 bases). CDR3 amino acids: CASEVAGGRAEAFF. The DNA for the CDR3 is TGTGCCAGCGAGGTGGCGGGGGGCAGGGCTGAAGCTTTCTTT.